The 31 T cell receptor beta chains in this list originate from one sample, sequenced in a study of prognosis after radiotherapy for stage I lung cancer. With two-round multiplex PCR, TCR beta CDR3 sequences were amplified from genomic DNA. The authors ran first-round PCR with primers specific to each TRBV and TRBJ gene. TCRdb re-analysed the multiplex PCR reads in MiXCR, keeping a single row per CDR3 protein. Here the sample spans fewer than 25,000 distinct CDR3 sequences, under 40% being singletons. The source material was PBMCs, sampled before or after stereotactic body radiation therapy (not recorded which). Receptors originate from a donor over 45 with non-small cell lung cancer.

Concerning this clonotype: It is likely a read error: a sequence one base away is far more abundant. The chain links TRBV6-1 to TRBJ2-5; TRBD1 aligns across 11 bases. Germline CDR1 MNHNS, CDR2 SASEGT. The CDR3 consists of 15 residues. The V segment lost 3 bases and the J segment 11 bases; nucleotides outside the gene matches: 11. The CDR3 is CASSEGQGGSYDQYF. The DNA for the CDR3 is TGTGCCAGCAGTGAGGGACAGGGGGGCTCCTACGATCAGTACTTC.

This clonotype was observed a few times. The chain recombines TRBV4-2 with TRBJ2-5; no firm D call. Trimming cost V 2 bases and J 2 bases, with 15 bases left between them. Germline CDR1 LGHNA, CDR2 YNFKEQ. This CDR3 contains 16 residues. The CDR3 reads CASSQSSAANQETQYF. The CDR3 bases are TGTGCCAGCAGCCAATCCTCCGCGGCAAATCAAGAGACCCAGTACTTC.

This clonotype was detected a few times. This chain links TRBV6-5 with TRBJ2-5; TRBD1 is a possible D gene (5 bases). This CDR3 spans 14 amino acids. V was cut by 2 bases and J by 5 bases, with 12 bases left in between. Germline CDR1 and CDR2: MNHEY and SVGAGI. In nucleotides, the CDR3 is TGTGCCAGCAGTTACCATGGGGCGTGTGAGACCCAGTACTTC. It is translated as CASSYHGACETQYF.

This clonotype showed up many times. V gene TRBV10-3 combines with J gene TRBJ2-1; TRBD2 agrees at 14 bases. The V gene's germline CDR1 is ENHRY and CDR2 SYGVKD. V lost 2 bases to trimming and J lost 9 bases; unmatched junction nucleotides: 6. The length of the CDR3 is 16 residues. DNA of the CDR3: TGTGCCATCAGTGAGGGACTAGCGGGAGGTCTGGGTGAGCAGTTCTTC. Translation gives CAISEGLAGGLGEQFF.

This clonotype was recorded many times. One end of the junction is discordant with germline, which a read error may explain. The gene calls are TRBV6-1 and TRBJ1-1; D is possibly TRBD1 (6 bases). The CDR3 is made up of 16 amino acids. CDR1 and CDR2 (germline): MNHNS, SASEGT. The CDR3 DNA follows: TGTGCCAACAGTACCCAACTGGGGGGCCGGAGGACTGAAGCTTTCTTT. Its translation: CANSTQLGGRRTEAFF.

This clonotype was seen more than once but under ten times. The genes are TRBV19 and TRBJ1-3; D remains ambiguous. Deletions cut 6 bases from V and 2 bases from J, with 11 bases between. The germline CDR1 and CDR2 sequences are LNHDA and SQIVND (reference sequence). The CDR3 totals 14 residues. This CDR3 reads CASRSRGTGNTIYF. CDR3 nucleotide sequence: TGTGCCAGTAGATCACGGGGAACTGGAAACACCATATATTTT.

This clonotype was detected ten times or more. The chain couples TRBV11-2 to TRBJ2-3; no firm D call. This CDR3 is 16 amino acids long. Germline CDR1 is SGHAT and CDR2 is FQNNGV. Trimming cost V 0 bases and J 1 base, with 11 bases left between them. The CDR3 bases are TGTGCCAGCAGCTTAGAATCAAGGTTTGGCACAGATACGCAGTATTTT. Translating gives CASSLESRFGTDTQYF.

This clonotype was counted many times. Here the CDR3 DNA reads TGTGCCAGCAGCCTCAGACTAGCGGGAGGCGAGAGCGGGGAGCTGTTTTTT. It codes for CASSLRLAGGESGELFF. The chain links TRBV9 to TRBJ2-2; 13 nucleotides align to TRBD2. The germline V gene has CDR1 SGDLS and CDR2 YYNGEE. Losses at the gene ends were 4 bases for V and 7 bases for J; bases not matched to a gene: 10. This CDR3 is built from 17 residues.

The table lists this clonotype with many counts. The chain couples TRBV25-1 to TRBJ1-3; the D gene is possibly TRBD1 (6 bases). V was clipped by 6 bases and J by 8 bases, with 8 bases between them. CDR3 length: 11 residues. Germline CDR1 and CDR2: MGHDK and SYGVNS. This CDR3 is CASRRGDTIYF. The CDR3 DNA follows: TGTGCCAGCAGGAGGGGGGACACCATATATTTT.

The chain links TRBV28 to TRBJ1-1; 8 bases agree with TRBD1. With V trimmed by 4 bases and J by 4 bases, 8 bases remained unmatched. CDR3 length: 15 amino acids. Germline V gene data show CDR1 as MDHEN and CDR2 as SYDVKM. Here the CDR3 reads CASSSMAGGRTEAFF. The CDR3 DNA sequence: TGTGCCAGCAGTTCCATGGCAGGGGGCCGCACTGAAGCTTTCTTT. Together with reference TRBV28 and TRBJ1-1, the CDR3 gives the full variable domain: DVKVTQSSRYLVKRTGEKVFLECVQDMDHENMFWYRQDPGLGLRLIYFSYDVKMKEKGDIPEGYSVSREKKERFSLILESASTNQTSMYLCASSSMAGGRTEAFFGQGTRLTVV.

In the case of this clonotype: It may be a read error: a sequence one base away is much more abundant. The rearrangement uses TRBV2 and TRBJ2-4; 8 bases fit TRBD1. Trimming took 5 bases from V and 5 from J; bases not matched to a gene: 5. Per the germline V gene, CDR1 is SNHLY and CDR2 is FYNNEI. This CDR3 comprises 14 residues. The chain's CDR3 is CASSQDRVQNIQYF. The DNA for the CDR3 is TGTGCCAGCAGTCAGGACAGGGTCCAAAACATTCAGTACTTC.

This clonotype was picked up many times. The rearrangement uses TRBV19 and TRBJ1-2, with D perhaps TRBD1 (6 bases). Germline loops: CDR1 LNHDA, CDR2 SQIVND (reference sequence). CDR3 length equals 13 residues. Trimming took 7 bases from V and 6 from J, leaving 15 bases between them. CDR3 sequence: CASNSTGEHGYTF. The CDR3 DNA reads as TGTGCCAGTAACTCGACAGGCGAGCATGGCTACACCTTC.

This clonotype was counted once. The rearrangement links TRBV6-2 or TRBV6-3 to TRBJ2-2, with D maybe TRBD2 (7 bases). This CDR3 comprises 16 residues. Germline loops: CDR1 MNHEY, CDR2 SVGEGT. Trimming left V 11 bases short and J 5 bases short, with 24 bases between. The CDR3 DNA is TGTGCCTGTAGGCCCTGGGGGGGGGCTAATACCGGGGAGCTGTTTTTT. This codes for CACRPWGGANTGELFF.

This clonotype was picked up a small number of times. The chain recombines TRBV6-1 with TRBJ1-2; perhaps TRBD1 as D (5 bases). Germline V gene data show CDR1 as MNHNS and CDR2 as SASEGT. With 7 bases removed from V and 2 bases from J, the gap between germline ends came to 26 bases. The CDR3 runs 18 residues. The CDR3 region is CASTPSVLGAKGNYGYTF. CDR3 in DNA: TGTGCCAGCACCCCTAGCGTCCTCGGAGCGAAGGGGAACTATGGCTACACCTTC.

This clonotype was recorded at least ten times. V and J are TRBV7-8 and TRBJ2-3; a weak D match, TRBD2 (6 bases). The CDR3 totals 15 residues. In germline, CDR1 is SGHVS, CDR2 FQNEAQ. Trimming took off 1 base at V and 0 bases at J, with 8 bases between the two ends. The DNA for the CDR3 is TGTGCCAGCAGCTTAGGCGGGATAAGCACAGATACGCAGTATTTT. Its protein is CASSLGGISTDTQYF.

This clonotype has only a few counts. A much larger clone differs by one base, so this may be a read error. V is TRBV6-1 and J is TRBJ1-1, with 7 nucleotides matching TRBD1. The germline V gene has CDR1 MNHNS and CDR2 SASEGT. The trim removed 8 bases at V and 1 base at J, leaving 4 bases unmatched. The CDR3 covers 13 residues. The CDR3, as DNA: TGTGCCAGCTCGGCAGGGGGGAACACTGAAGCTTTCTTT. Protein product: CASSAGGNTEAFF.

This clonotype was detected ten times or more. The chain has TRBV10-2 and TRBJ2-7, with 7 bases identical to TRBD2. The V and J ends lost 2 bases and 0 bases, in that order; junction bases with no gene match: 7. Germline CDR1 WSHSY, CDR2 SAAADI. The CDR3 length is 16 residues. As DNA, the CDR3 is TGCGCCAGCAGTGAGCCCGGGAGGTGGGACTCCTACGAGCAGTACTTC. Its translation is CASSEPGRWDSYEQYF.

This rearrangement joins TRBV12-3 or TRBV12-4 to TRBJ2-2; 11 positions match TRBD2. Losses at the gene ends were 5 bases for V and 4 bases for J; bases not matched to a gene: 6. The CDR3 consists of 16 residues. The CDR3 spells CASSPSSGRPTGELFF. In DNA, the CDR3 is TGTGCCAGCAGTCCCTCTAGCGGGAGGCCCACCGGGGAGCTGTTTTTT.

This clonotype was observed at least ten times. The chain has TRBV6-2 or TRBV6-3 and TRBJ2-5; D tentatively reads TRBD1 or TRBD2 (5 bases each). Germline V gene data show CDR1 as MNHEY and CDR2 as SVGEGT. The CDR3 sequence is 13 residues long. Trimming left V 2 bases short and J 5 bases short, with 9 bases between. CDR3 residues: CASSYGGAETQYF. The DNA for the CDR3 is TGTGCCAGCAGTTACGGGGGTGCGGAGACCCAGTACTTC.

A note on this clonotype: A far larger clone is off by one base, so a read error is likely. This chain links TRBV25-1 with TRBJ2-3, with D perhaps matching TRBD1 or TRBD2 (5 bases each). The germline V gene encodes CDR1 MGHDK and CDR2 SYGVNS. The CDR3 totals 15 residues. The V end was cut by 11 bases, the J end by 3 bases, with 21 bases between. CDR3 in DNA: TGTGCCTGGAGTAATCGAGGGGCTATAACAGATACGCAGTATTTT. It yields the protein CAWSNRGAITDTQYF. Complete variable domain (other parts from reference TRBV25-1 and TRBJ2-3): EADIYQTPRYLVIGTGKKITLECSQTMGHDKMYWYQQDPGMELHLIHYSYGVNSTEKGDLSSESTVSRIRTEHFPLTLESARPSHTSQYLCAWSNRGAITDTQYFGPGTRLTVL.

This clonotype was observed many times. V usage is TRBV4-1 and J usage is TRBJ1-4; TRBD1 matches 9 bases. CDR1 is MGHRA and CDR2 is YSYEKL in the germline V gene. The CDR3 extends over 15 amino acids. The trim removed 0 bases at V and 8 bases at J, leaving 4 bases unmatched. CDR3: CASSQDSTGGEKLFF. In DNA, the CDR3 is TGCGCCAGCAGCCAAGATTCGACAGGGGGGGAAAAACTGTTTTTT.

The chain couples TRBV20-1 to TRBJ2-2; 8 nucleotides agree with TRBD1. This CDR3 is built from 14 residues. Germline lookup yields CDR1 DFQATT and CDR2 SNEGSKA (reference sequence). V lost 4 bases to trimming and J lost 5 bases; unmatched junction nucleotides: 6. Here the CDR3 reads CSAKRTGRTGELFF. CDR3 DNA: TGCAGTGCTAAAAGGACAGGGCGAACCGGGGAGCTGTTTTTT.

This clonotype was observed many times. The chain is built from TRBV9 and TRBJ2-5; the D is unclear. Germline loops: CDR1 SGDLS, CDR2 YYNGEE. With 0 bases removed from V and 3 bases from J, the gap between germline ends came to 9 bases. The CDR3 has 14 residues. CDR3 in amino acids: CASSVGPGKETQYF. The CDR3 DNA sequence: TGTGCCAGCAGCGTAGGGCCTGGGAAAGAGACCCAGTACTTC. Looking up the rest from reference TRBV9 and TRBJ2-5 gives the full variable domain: DSGVTQTPKHLITATGQRVTLRCSPRSGDLSVYWYQQSLDQGLQFLIQYYNGEERAKGNILERFSAQQFPDLHSELNLSSLELGDSALYFCASSVGPGKETQYFGPGTRLLVL.

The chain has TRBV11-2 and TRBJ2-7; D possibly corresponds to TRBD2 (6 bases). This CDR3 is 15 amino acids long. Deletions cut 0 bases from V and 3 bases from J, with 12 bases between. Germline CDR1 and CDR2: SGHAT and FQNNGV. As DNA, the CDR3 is TGTGCCAGCAGCTTAGACTCTAGCGAGCGCTACGAGCAGTACTTC. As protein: CASSLDSSERYEQYF.

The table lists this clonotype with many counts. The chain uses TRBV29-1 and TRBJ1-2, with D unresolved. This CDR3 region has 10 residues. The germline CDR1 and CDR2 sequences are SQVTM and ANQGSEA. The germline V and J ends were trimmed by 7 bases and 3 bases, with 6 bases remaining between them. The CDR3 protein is CSADYYGYTF. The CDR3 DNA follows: TGCAGCGCGGACTACTATGGCTACACCTTC. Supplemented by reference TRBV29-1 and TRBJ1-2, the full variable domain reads SAVISQKPSRDICQRGTSLTIQCQVDSQVTMMFWYRQQPGQSLTLIATANQGSEATYESGFVIDKFPISRPNLTFSTLTVSNMSPEDSSIYLCSADYYGYTFGSGTRLTVV.

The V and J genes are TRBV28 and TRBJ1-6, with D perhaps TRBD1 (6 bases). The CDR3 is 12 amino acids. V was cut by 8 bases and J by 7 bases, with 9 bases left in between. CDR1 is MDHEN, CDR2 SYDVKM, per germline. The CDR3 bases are TGTGCCAGCCACGGACAGAATTCACCCCTCCACTTT. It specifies CASHGQNSPLHF.

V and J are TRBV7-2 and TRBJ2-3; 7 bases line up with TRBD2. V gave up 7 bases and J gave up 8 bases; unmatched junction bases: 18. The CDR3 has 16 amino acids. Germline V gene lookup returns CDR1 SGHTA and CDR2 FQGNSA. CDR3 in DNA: TGTGCCAGCATCGCGTCCGGGACTATCGGTCCGGGTACGCAGTATTTT. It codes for CASIASGTIGPGTQYF.

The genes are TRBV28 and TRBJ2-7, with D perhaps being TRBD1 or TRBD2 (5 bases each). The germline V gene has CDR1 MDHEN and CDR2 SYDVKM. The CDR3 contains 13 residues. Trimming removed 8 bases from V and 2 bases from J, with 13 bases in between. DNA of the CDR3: TGTGCCAGCGGGACCAGAATGACCTACGAGCAGTACTTC. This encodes CASGTRMTYEQYF.

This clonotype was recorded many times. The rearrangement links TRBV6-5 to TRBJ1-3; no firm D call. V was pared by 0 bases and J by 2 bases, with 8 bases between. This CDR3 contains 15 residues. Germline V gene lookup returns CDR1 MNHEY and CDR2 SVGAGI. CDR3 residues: CASSYSESPGNTIYF. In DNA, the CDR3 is TGTGCCAGCAGTTACTCGGAGTCGCCTGGAAACACCATATATTTT.

The chain's CDR3 is CSVGDGGLGETQYF. As DNA, the CDR3 is TGCAGCGTTGGGGATGGGGGGCTGGGAGAGACCCAGTACTTC. V and J are TRBV29-1 and TRBJ2-5; the D gene could be TRBD1 or TRBD2 (6 bases each). Germline CDR1 SQVTM, CDR2 ANQGSEA. This CDR3 is 14 amino acids long. Trimming removed 4 bases from V and 4 bases from J, with 16 bases in between.

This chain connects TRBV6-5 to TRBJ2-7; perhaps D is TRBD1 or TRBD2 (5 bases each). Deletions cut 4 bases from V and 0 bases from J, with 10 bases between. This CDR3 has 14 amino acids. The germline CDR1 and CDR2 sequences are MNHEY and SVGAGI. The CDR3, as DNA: TGTGCCAGCAGTTGGGACCAGACCTCCTACGAGCAGTACTTC. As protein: CASSWDQTSYEQYF.